Presented here are 18 T cell receptor beta chains from one specimen sequenced in a study of blood T cell repertoires in COVID-19. This table comes from immunoSEQ multiplex PCR, and its TCRdb copy is limited to in-frame clones, with some not included. Found here are 100,000 to 150,000 clones, about 89% of them singletons; the top ten hold less than 5.5%. The sample taken for sequencing was peripheral blood. All receptors derive from a man between 60 and 70 years old with COVID-19, enrolled during active disease.

The V and J genes are TRBV2 and TRBJ2-5; 7 nucleotides align to TRBD1. The CDR3 has 14 amino acids. CDR1 is SNHLY and CDR2 is FYNNEI in the germline V gene. V was pared by 6 bases and J by 9 bases, with 13 bases of the junction left unmatched. The CDR3, as DNA: TGTGCCAGCAGCGGGGACAGAAACAACAGGGCCCAGTACTTC. Amino acids: CASSGDRNNRAQYF.

The chain recombines TRBV5-1 with TRBJ2-3; 12 bases align to TRBD2. Germline loops: CDR1 SGHRS, CDR2 YFSETQ. This CDR3 region has 16 residues. With 4 bases clipped from V and 2 bases from J, the junction kept 5 bases outside the gene matches. CDR3 bases: TGCGCCAGCAGCCCCAGACTAGCGGGGGTCACAGATACGCAGTATTTT. Translation: CASSPRLAGVTDTQYF.

The rearrangement uses TRBV7-9 and TRBJ1-6, with D possibly being TRBD1 (6 bases). This CDR3 is 14 amino acids long. Germline loops: CDR1 SEHNR, CDR2 FQNEAQ (reference sequence). The ends were cut back, 11 bases at V and 1 base at J, with 12 bases in the middle. The CDR3 protein is CASRGGSYNSPLHF. CDR3 bases: TGTGCCTCGCGAGGGGGTTCCTATAATTCACCCCTCCACTTT.

This chain connects TRBV5-4 to TRBJ1-6, with a possible D match to TRBD1 (6 bases). The CDR3 is 15 residues long. The V end was cut by 0 bases, the J end by 7 bases, with 11 bases between. Looked up from germline, CDR1 is SGHNT and CDR2 is YYREEE (reference sequence). The CDR3 is CASSLEGVRNSPLHF. The CDR3 nucleotides read TGTGCCAGCAGCTTGGAGGGGGTCCGCAATTCACCCCTCCACTTT.

The V and J genes are TRBV27 and TRBJ1-2; 7 bases are a match to TRBD1. The CDR3 runs to 13 residues. The V gene end was trimmed by 11 bases and the J gene end by 4 bases; junction bases not matched to a gene: 10. CDR1 and CDR2 from the germline V gene are MNHEY and SMNVEV (reference sequence). The CDR3 is CASKGQPPYGYTF. In nucleotides, the CDR3 is TGTGCCTCTAAGGGACAGCCACCCTATGGCTACACCTTC.

This rearrangement joins TRBV11-3 to TRBJ1-3; the D is unclear. CDR3 length: 16 amino acids. V lost 4 bases and J lost 0, with 13 bases in between. Germline V lookup: CDR1 SGHNT, CDR2 YENEEA. CDR3 nucleotides: TGTGCCAGCAGCTCCCCGTCGGAGAGCTCTGGAAACACCATATATTTT. As protein: CASSSPSESSGNTIYF.

This chain connects TRBV7-6 to TRBJ2-2; 8 bases line up with TRBD1. Germline trimming cut 5 bases from V and 6 bases from J; bases unmatched to any gene: 5. This CDR3 spans 14 amino acids. Germline CDR1 and CDR2: SGHVS and FNYEAQ. CDR3 sequence: CASSLDRGAGELFF. The DNA for the CDR3 is TGTGCCAGCAGCCTCGACAGGGGAGCCGGGGAGCTGTTTTTT.

The chain employs TRBV3-1 (or the pseudogene TRBV3-2) and TRBJ2-1; D call uncertain. Germline V gene data show CDR1 as LGHDT and CDR2 as YNNKEL (reference sequence). V lost 3 bases and J lost 15, with 15 bases in between. The CDR3 has 12 amino acids. In DNA form, the CDR3 reads TGTGCCAGCAGCCACTCGACGGAGAGCCCGTTCTTC. Protein: CASSHSTESPFF.

The chain has TRBV5-1 and TRBJ2-7, with TRBD2 identical over 7 bases. V dropped 2 bases and J dropped 4; count of bases not matched to a gene: 6. Germline V CDR1 and CDR2: SGHRS, YFSETQ. CDR3 length equals 14 residues. CDR3 DNA: TGCGCCAGCAGCTTCCGGGGGGTCGAATACGAGCAGTACTTC. The encoded protein is CASSFRGVEYEQYF.

The V gene is TRBV7-2, the J gene TRBJ2-1, with D unclear. CDR1 is SGHTA, CDR2 FQGNSA, per germline. Between the trimmed V and J ends, which lost 5 bases and 14 bases, there was a span of 19 bases. CDR3 length equals 13 residues. This CDR3 is CASSPITARFEFF. The CDR3 DNA sequence: TGTGCCAGCAGCCCCATTACAGCCCGTTTTGAGTTCTTC.

The rearrangement joins TRBV7-3 to TRBJ1-4, with D uncertain. The V gene's germline CDR1 is SGHTA and CDR2 FQGTGA. Trimming shortened V by 5 bases and J by 4 bases, and 8 bases separated the two germline ends. The CDR3 loop spans 13 amino acids. In DNA, the CDR3 is TGTGCCAGCAGCCCCACGGGTAATGAAAAACTGTTTTTT. Its protein is CASSPTGNEKLFF.

This clone came up once. CDR3 DNA: TGTGCCAGTAGTCGAGCGTTCTCTGAAGCTTTCTTT. Protein product: CASSRAFSEAFF. V usage is TRBV19 and J usage is TRBJ1-1; no reliable D call. This CDR3 is 12 amino acids long. Germline V gene sequence: CDR1 LNHDA, CDR2 SQIVND (reference sequence). Trimming left V 5 bases short and J 6 bases short, with 10 bases between.

The CDR3 sequence is CASSPRDYGYTF. DNA for the CDR3: TGTGCCAGCAGCCCCAGGGACTATGGCTACACCTTC. The J gene is TRBJ1-2, the V gene TRBV13, with D perhaps matching TRBD1 (5 bases). The CDR3 runs 12 residues. Germline CDR1 is PRHDT and CDR2 is FYEKMQ (reference sequence). Trimming cost V 5 bases and J 3 bases, with 7 bases left between them.

The genes are TRBV2 and TRBJ1-2; 8 bases match TRBD1. Germline-derived CDR1 and CDR2 are SNHLY and FYNNEI. CDR3 length: 14 amino acids. V lost 6 bases to trimming and J lost 2 bases; unmatched junction nucleotides: 5. DNA for the CDR3: TGTGCCAGCAGAGCGACAGGGGCCAACTATGGCTACACCTTC. It is translated as CASRATGANYGYTF.

This rearrangement joins TRBV10-3 to TRBJ1-2, with 7 positions matching TRBD1. In germline, CDR1 is ENHRY, CDR2 SYGVKD. With 4 bases clipped from V and 12 bases from J, the junction kept 14 bases outside the gene matches. This CDR3 is built from 14 residues. This chain's CDR3 is CAISAPGQLGGDTF. CDR3 nucleotides: TGTGCCATCAGTGCACCGGGACAGCTTGGTGGGGACACCTTC.

CDR3 sequence: CASSFRHPSNTEAFF. CDR3 DNA sequence: TGTGCCAGCAGTTTTCGACACCCCTCGAACACTGAAGCTTTCTTT. The chain is built from TRBV6-2 or TRBV6-3 and TRBJ1-1; no clear D. The CDR3 spans 15 residues. CDR1 is MNHEY and CDR2 is SVGEGT in the germline V gene. Trimming stripped 4 bases from V and 1 base from J, with 13 bases between.

In the case of this clone: A read error may produce the germline difference seen at one junction end. This CDR3 reads CASSRPSQVRELF. In nucleotides, the CDR3 is TGTGCCAGCAGCCGCCCATCACAGGTTCGCGAGCTCTTC. This rearrangement joins TRBV5-4 to TRBJ1-2; maybe TRBD1 (5 bases). Germline V lookup: CDR1 SGHNT, CDR2 YYREEE (reference sequence). The CDR3 has 13 amino acids.

This clone came up a few times. The genes are TRBV2 and TRBJ1-1, with a weak D call TRBD1 (5 bases). The CDR3 contains 14 residues. V lost 5 bases and J lost 1, with 11 bases in between. From germline, CDR1 is SNHLY and CDR2 FYNNEI. The CDR3: CASSRGEGNTEAFF. Written as DNA, the CDR3 is TGTGCCAGCAGTCGAGGGGAGGGGAACACTGAAGCTTTCTTT.